One T cell receptor beta chain is described in this entry. No antigen is known for it. No much larger clonotype is one base removed from it; base qualities were not supplied. The record originates from a study of cytomegalovirus exposure and HLA in healthy donors (dated by TCRdb to about 2017). About the study as a whole: According to an earlier analysis of 587 of the donors, 200 million or so T cells yielded roughly 100 million unique TCR beta sequences and around 280 Gb of sequence data. Typing coverage differed by locus: A, B, C, DRB1 and DQB1 were typed in about 629-640 donors, DQA1 in about 510, DPA1 in over 600, and DPB1 in roughly 470. Besides the first cohort of roughly 660 subjects, a separate validation cohort made up of 120 different subjects was used. Donor age, sex, ethnicity and CMV serostatus were compiled together with the repertoire data. On average, 235,054 unique TCR beta nucleotide sequences were sequenced per donor among roughly 430 genotyped donors of the cohort, with roughly a sixth of those sequences being non-productive. High-throughput TCR immunosequencing, statistical association of individual TCRs with disease status, and machine learning were combined to predict cytomegalovirus infection status. An early release that covered about 640 HLA-typed donors contained approximately 300 gigabases of sequencing data and tens of millions of unique TCR sequences. Several DR-DQ haplotypes were handled as single units for association and clustering because linkage in the cohort was strong. To study patterns of TCR occurrence, a later analysis re-analyzed previously published TCR beta repertoires from 550 to 800 donors and added high-resolution HLA genotyping. HLA typing covered class I and class II loci at four-digit resolution. The study aimed to test whether cataloging public T cell receptors could reveal signatures of past pathogen exposure. The later analysis used no new phenotypic data to find candidate immune exposures, relying instead on TCR beta sequences and their occurrence across donors. Every discovery cohort repertoire had been produced on one sequencing platform. A later genetic analysis took genome-wide SNP genotypes for about three fifths of the roughly 670 donors and used that subset as a discovery cohort. Of the roughly 400 genotyped donors, around 81% fell in the genetic ancestry cluster associated with self-reported Caucasian donors. The study used immunosequencing to profile the T cell repertoires of several hundred subjects and linked those repertoires to cytomegalovirus serostatus. An earlier analysis of approximately 640 of the donors applied high-throughput TCR beta sequencing to assess whether each TCR beta V gene segment acted as functional or pseudogenic.

The CDR1 and CDR2 encoded by the germline V gene are SGDLS and YYNGEE. Germline trimming: 5 bases from V, 1 base from J; junction bases outside gene matches: 4. Spanning cysteine to phenylalanine, the CDR3 consists of 14 amino acids. Only the CDR3 DNA stays, 42 bases, in frame from base 1. The library was generated by the immunoSEQ multiplex PCR assay. The multiplex PCR relied on a mix of 60 forward primers for TCR Vbeta segments and 13 reverse primers for TCR Jbeta segments. A multiplex PCR assay on genomic DNA amplified the CDR3 region of rearranged TCR beta genes. Amplified TCR beta libraries were sequenced as 87-base-pair reads on the Illumina HiSeq System. The authors' pipeline ran thus. Across the 500 to 750 repertoires, a later analysis counted some 80 million unique TCR beta chains, 9.5 million to 13 million of which were shared by at least two donors. A nearest-neighbor algorithm error-corrected the raw reads and collapsed the reads into unique sequences, merging closely related sequences to remove PCR and sequencing errors. To assign V, D and J gene segments, CDR3 sequences were aligned to IMGT reference sequences. For a sequence to be retained, a match of at least six nucleotides was required to both a V gene segment and a J gene segment. Rearrangements were classified as productive when the CDR3 lacked stop codons and remained in frame with V and J, and all other rearrangements were classified as non-productive. CDR3 was defined according to IMGT convention as the region running from the second conserved V-encoded cysteine to the conserved J-encoded phenylalanine. The earlier analysis of approximately 590 of the donors excluded any sequence lacking an unambiguous match to a single V gene segment. In an earlier analysis of a few hundred of the donors, V segments were called functional above 56.7% productive rearrangements and were called segregating when the between-donor standard deviation exceeded 5%. A statistical classification framework was developed to diagnose cytomegalovirus status using the catalog of TCR beta chain sequences. In a later analysis, TCR nucleotide sequences were compared against IMGT/GENE-DB human TR gene sequences so that V and J genes could be assigned. A later analysis assigned CDR3 sequences and most-parsimonious VDJ recombination scenarios with the TCRdist pipeline. In a later analysis, each TCR beta chain was defined by its CDR3 amino acid sequence together with its V-gene family, and reads lacking a unique V-gene family were excluded. In a later analysis, approximately 590 highly shared, low-generation-probability nucleotide sequences were removed to address suspected cross-contamination and a sequencing artifact. A later analysis calculated a clonal expansion index for each public chain from normalized within-repertoire ranks of inferred template counts. In a later analysis, generation probabilities were computed using a VDJ recombination model fitted to out-of-frame rearrangements, and the results were checked against IGoR. A later analysis scored TCR-TCR, TCR-HLA and TCR-CMV co-occurrence with hypergeometric tests, applying a repertoire-size bias correction to TCR pairs. To estimate false discovery rates, a later analysis permuted the HLA or CMV assignments 20 times. A later analysis grouped co-occurring TCRs with DBSCAN, adding TCRdist sequence similarity when clustering within HLA-allele-positive subsets. For co-occurrence clustering, repertoires with fewer than 30,000 or more than 120,000 public chains were excluded, along with 4 to 6 repertoires with anomalous nucleotide sharing. TCRdb holds this immuneACCESS table with in-frame rearrangements only. Some clones are missing; in checked studies, unresolved V genes explain under half, and the rest has no known cause. For V, J and clone size, that table is used; D and trimming come from the DNA. The sample contains some 90,000 clones, under 90% of them found a single time. The top ten clones comprise about 4% of the sample.

The cohort comprised some 680 healthy bone marrow donors. Cohort members were all nominally healthy when sampled, although unrecorded immune exposures were likely present. The donor was CMV seronegative and belonged to the group of under 400 seronegative cohort members. A peripheral blood sample was collected from each donor, and TCR beta sequencing was performed on peripheral blood mononuclear cells. The Qiagen DNeasy Blood Extraction Kit was used to extract genomic DNA from the blood cell samples. Here is what the overall study found, with its caveats: The cohort was sequenced for TCR beta chains only, and without alpha or paired-chain data the features that could be detected were limited. According to a later analysis, TCR association rates differed among HLA loci, with DRB1 alleles showing the most associated TCRs and HLA-C alleles showing the fewest. Seventeen rarely observed V segments, including chromosome 9 orphons, were excluded from the earlier analysis of just under 600 of the donors because counts were too low. A cluster of highly shared sequence variants was judged likely to be a technical artifact of the sequencing pipeline. In a later analysis, most CMV-associated TCR beta chains were found to appear HLA-restricted, with HLA associations seemingly driven largely by CMV exposure. In a later analysis, several top co-occurrence clusters were reported to appear linked to parvovirus B19, influenza, CMV and Epstein-Barr virus. The study listed 150 to 200 TCR beta chains as associated with cytomegalovirus. Strong co-occurrence of HLA alleles, especially DR and DQ, made assigning TCR associations to individual alleles difficult. Because HLA typing was unavailable for some donors at each locus, only the typed subset was used in association tests. Most TCR sequences were seen in very few donors, while some public TCRs were found in many individuals. Cytomegalovirus status was reported to be diagnosed by the classifier with high specificity and sensitivity in both the original and validation cohorts. The only immune exposure information available for the cohort was CMV serostatus. A further reported finding was that TCR beta sequences accurately predicted the HLA-A and HLA-B alleles for most subjects in the first cohort. Linkage disequilibrium might explain the correlated functional status among segregating V segments, but an unknown experimental factor could not be excluded. Broadly in line with IMGT annotations, most TCR beta V segments showed up in productive rearrangements about 87% or about 30% of the time in an earlier analysis of around 600 of the donors. Compared with equally common non-associated chains, HLA-associated TCR beta chains in a later analysis were more clonally expanded and had lower generation probabilities. A later genetic analysis reported fewer N-insertions in productive TCRs among donors in an Asian-associated ancestry cluster than the roughly 700-donor mean. A later genetic analysis associated a missense DCLRE1C variant with V-gene and J-gene trimming of TCR beta chains, and an independent cohort replicated the association. Roughly uniform sequencing depth across donors was assumed in presence/absence analyses, although this assumption may not hold. Specific HLA alleles were associated with some 15,000 TCR beta sequences at a false discovery rate of 0.05 in a later analysis. Three of the identified cytomegalovirus-associated TCR beta chains were confirmed in vitro to be specific for cytomegalovirus antigens. Some IMGT-functional V segments, including TRBV6-2 and TRBV6-3, could not be told apart with the 87-base-pair reads, so those segments were excluded. The authors suggested that the approach could potentially be generalized to other disease states and immunological phenotypes.

The sequence was obtained from a man aged 50-60 years in good health and CMV-seronegative. Input material: PBMCs. The chain links TRBV9 with TRBJ1-1, and 8 junctional nucleotides match TRBD1. The CDR3 protein sequence reads: CASRPGQANTEAFF. In nucleotide form, the sequence is TGTGCCAGCAGACCGGGACAGGCGAACACTGAAGCTTTCTTT. The reference TRBV9 and TRBJ1-1 proteins fill in what lies around the CDR3, so the full variable domain reads DSGVTQTPKHLITATGQRVTLRCSPRSGDLSVYWYQQSLDQGLQFLIQYYNGEERAKGNILERFSAQQFPDLHSELNLSSLELGDSALYFCASRPGQANTEAFFGQGTRLTVV.